One sample yielded the 7 T cell receptor beta chains listed below, sequenced in a study of blood T cell repertoires in COVID-19. TCRdb keeps only in-frame clones here, not all; method: immunoSEQ multiplex PCR. The table lists approximately 300,000 clones, around 86% of them singletons. The specimen sequenced was peripheral blood. The receptors were sampled from a woman in her 50s with acute or convalescent COVID-19.

The rearrangement links TRBV4-2 to TRBJ1-2; possible D gene TRBD1, 6 bases. CDR1 and CDR2 (germline): LGHNA, YNFKEQ. V was pared by 1 base and J by 8 bases, with 17 bases between. There are 15 residues in the CDR3. For the CDR3, the DNA is TGTGCCAGCAGCCAAGTAAGCACAGGGATGAAAGGCTACACCTTC. Residues: CASSQVSTGMKGYTF.

This rearrangement joins TRBV7-8 to TRBJ1-2, with 7 bases lining up with TRBD1. Germline CDR1 reads SGHVS; CDR2 reads FQNEAQ. The CDR3 covers 18 residues. V shed 5 bases and J 0 bases; nucleotides not matched to a gene: 15. CDR3 region: CASSQIFPRQGTNYGYTF. CDR3 nucleotide sequence: TGTGCCAGCAGCCAGATCTTCCCGAGACAGGGAACTAACTATGGCTACACCTTC.

CDR3 coding DNA: TGTGCCAGCAGCGACCAGGGGGGTACAGGCGAAGAGACCCAGTACTTC. This sequence encodes CASSDQGGTGEETQYF. This rearrangement joins TRBV11-3 to TRBJ2-5, with D perhaps TRBD1 (7 bases). The V gene's germline CDR1 is SGHNT and CDR2 YENEEA. The ends were cut back, 5 bases at V and 3 bases at J, with 19 bases in the middle. The CDR3 covers 16 residues.

The chain uses TRBV7-6 and TRBJ2-4, with no clear D. The CDR3 spans 14 residues. V lost 5 bases, J lost 3 bases, and 11 bases lay in between. Germline V CDR1 and CDR2: SGHVS, FNYEAQ. CDR3 residues: CASSHGPDKNIQYF. The CDR3 region has the DNA TGTGCCAGCAGCCATGGTCCAGACAAAAACATTCAGTACTTC.

About this clone: An end of the junction does not agree with germline; a read error may underlie this. The rearrangement uses TRBV7-7 and TRBJ2-1; 9 bases line up with TRBD2. CDR3 length: 15 amino acids. The germline V gene has CDR1 SSHAT and CDR2 FNYEAQ (reference sequence). CDR3 nucleotides: TGTGCTAGCAGCTTTCGACTAGCGGAGCTCAATGAGCAGTTCTTC. Amino acid sequence: CASSFRLAELNEQFF.

The chain couples TRBV11-3 to TRBJ2-2; 11 bases line up with TRBD2. CDR1 and CDR2 (germline): SGHNT, YENEEA. The CDR3 loop spans 16 amino acids. V dropped 3 bases and J dropped 2; count of bases not matched to a gene: 2. In nucleotides, the CDR3 is TGTGCCAGCAGCTTCGGACTAGCGGGTAACACCGGGGAGCTGTTTTTT. This translates into CASSFGLAGNTGELFF.

The V call is TRBV13, the J call TRBJ2-7, with TRBD1 as a possible D gene (6 bases). CDR3 length equals 13 residues. Per germline, CDR1 PRHDT and CDR2 FYEKMQ (reference sequence). V shed 4 bases and J shed 7 bases, with 14 bases lying between them. Here the CDR3 DNA reads TGTGCCAGCAGCTCCGGGACACCCGTGGAGCAGTACTTC. Translating gives CASSSGTPVEQYF.